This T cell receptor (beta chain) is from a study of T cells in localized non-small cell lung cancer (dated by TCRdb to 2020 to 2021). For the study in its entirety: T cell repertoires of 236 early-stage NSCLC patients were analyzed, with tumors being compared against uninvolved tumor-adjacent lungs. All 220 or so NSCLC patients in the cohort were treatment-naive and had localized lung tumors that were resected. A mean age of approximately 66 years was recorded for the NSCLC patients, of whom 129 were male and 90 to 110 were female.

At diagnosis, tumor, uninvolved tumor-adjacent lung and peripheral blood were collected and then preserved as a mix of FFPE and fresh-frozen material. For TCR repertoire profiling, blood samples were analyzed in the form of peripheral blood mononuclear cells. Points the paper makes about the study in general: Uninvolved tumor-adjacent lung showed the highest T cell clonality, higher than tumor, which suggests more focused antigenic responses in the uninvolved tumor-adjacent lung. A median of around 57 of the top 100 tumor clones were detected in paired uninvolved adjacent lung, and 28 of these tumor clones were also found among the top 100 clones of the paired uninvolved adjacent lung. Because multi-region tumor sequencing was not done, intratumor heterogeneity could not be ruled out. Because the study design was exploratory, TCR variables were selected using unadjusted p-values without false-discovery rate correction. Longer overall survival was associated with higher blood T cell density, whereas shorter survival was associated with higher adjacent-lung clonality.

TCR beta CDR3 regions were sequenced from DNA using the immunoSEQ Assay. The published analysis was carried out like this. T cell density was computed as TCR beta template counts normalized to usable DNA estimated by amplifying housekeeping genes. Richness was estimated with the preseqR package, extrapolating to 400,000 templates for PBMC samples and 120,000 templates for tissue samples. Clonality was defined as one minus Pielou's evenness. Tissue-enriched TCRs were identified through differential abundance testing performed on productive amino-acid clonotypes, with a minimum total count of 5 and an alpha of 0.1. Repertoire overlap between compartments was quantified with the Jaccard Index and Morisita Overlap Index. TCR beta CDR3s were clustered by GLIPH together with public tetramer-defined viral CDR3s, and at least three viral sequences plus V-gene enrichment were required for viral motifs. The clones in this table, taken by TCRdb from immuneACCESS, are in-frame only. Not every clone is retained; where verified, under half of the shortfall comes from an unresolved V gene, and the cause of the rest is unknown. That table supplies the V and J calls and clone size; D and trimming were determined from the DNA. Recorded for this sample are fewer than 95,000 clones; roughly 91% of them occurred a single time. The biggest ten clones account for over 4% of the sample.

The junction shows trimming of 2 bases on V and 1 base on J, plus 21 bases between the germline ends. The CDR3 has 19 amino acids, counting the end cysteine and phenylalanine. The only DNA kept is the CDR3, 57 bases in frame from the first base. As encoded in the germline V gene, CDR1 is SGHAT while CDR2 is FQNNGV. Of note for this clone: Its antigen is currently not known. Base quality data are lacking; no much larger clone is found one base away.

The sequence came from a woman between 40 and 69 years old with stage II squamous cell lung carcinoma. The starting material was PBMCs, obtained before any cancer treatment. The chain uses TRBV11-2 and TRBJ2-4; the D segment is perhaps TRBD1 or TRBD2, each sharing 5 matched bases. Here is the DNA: TGTGCCAGCAGCTTAAACCTAGCTTTGGGGGTAGGGGCCAAAAACATTCAGTACTTC. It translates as CASSLNLALGVGAKNIQYF.